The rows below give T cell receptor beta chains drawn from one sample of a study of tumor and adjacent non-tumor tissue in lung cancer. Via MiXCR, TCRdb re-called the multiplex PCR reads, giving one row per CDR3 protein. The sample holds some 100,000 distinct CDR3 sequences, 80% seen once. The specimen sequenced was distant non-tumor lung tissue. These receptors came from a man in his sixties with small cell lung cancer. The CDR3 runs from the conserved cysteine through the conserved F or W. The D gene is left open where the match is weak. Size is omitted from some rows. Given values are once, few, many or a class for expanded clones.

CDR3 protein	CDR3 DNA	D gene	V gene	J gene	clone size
CASSLAGLQYNEQFF	TGCGCCAGCAGCTTGGCCGGACTTCAATACAATGAGCAGTTCTTC	NA	TRBV5-1	TRBJ2-1	few
CVSSLRKGPTGELFF	TGTGTCAGTAGTTTACGCAAGGGCCCCACCGGGGAGCTGTTTTTT	NA	TRBV12-3/TRBV12-4	TRBJ2-2	NA
CASSYSAGISGPGGELLF	TGTGCCAGCAGTTATTCCGCCGGGATTAGCGGCCCGGGCGGGGAGCTGTTGTTT	NA	TRBV6-1	TRBJ2-2	once
CASSHTGDSYNEQFF	TGTGCCAGCAGTCATACTGGGGATTCCTACAATGAGCAGTTCTTC	NA	TRBV12-3/TRBV12-4	TRBJ2-1	NA
CASRQDAGASYNEQFF	TGCGCCAGCAGGCAAGACGCGGGAGCATCCTACAATGAGCAATTCTTC	TRBD2	TRBV4-1	TRBJ2-1	NA
CSASGRTYNEQFF	TGCAGCGCTTCCGGGAGGACTTACAATGAGCAGTTCTTC	TRBD2	TRBV29-1	TRBJ2-1	NA
CASSLEGSDTLYF	TGTGCCAGCAGCCTCGAGGGGTCAGATACACTGTATTTT	NA	TRBV11-2	TRBJ2-3	few
CGSNQGNRQETQYF	TGTGGCAGCAACCAGGGGAACAGGCAAGAGACCCAGTACTTC	NA	TRBV4-2	TRBJ2-5	NA
CANSPRNSIYF	TGTGCCAACTCGCCAAGAAACAGCATATATTTT	NA	TRBV6-2/TRBV6-3	TRBJ1-3	NA
CASSGRPGLAGSDTQYF	TGTGCCAGCAGTGGCCGACCGGGACTAGCAGGTTCAGATACGCAGTATTTT	TRBD2	TRBV6-1	TRBJ2-3	many
CSVWDYLTGELLF	TGCAGCGTTTGGGACTATCTGACCGGGGAGCTGCTTTTT	TRBD2	TRBV29-1	TRBJ2-2	NA
CNTPRRDREYGYTF	TGCAATACACCTAGGAGGGACAGAGAGTATGGCTACACCTTC	TRBD1	TRBV20-1	TRBJ1-2	NA
CSVWTGLQETLYF	TGCAGTGTTTGGACAGGCTTACAGGAGACCCTGTACTTC	TRBD1	TRBV29-1	TRBJ2-5	NA
CACSYRVNTEAFF	TGTGCCTGCAGTTATAGGGTAAACACAGAAGCTTTCTTT	NA	TRBV6-5	TRBJ1-1	NA
CATSYSCPGVGYTF	NA	NA	TRBV12-3/TRBV12-4	TRBJ1-2	NA
CASSLHGTGTTGELFF	TGTGCCAGCAGCTTGCATGGGACAGGGACCACCGGAGAGCTGTTTTTT	TRBD1	TRBV5-4	TRBJ2-2	once
CASSQNQRNPYDEQYF	TGCGCCAGTAGCCAAAATCAGCGGAATCCCTACGACGAGCAGTACTTC	NA	TRBV4-1	TRBJ2-7	NA
CANSYGTEHNEQFF	TGTGCCAACAGTTACGGGACAGAGCACAATGAGCAATTCTTC	TRBD1	TRBV12-3/TRBV12-4	TRBJ2-1	NA
CASSLKQPISYDEQFF	TGTGCCAGCAGCTTGAAGCAGCCGATCTCCTACGATGAGCAGTTCTTC	NA	TRBV5-1	TRBJ2-1	NA
CTSSLEISYEQYF	TGTACCAGCAGCTTAGAAATTAGCTACGAGCAGTACTTC	NA	TRBV11-3	TRBJ2-7	NA
CASSLVFQPQHF	TGTGCCAGCAGCTTAGTTTTCCAGCCCCAGCATTTT	NA	TRBV7-8	TRBJ1-5	many
CTSSLGREVAQYF	TGTACCAGCAGTTTGGGGCGGGAAGTGGCCCAGTACTTC	NA	TRBV12-3/TRBV12-4	TRBJ2-5	once
CASRRLSRQNQPQHF	TGTGCCAGCAGGAGATTGAGCAGACAGAATCAGCCCCAGCATTTT	NA	TRBV6-2/TRBV6-3	TRBJ1-5	many
CAISGSGNTGELFF	TGCGCCATCAGTGGTAGCGGGAACACCGGGGAGCTGTTTTTC	TRBD2	TRBV11-2	TRBJ2-2	NA
CASRTWGGMDTEAFF	TGTGCCAGCAGGACTTGGGGAGGCATGGACACTGAAGCTTTCTTT	NA	TRBV13	TRBJ1-1	NA
CASRYDRRYVEYF	TGTGCCAGCCGGTATGACAGGCGATACGTGGAGTACTTC	NA	TRBV6-1	TRBJ2-7	NA
CASRSNNWGLGGEERQFF	TGTGCCAGCCGCTCAAATAATTGGGGACTAGGGGGAGAGGAGCGGCAGTTCTTC	TRBD2	TRBV11-2	TRBJ2-1	NA
CTSSRDFRPGELFF	TGTACCAGCAGCAGGGACTTTAGGCCCGGGGAGCTGTTTTTT	NA	TRBV6-6	TRBJ2-2	NA
CASSGSGGAPNQSKHF	TGTGCCAGCAGTGGCTCAGGGGGCGCCCCCAATCAGTCCAAGCATTTT	TRBD1	TRBV6-5	TRBJ1-5	NA
CSVKVPMNTEAFF	TGCAGTGTTAAAGTACCCATGAACACTGAAGCTTTCTTC	NA	TRBV29-1	TRBJ1-1	once
CATSEGLAGVSSYNEQFF	TGTGCCACCAGTGAAGGACTAGCGGGAGTTAGTTCCTACAATGAGCAGTTCTTC	TRBD2	TRBV24-1	TRBJ2-1	NA
CASSIRDSRENQYF	TGTGCCAGCAGTATCCGGGACTCGAGAGAGAACCAGTACTTC	NA	TRBV6-2/TRBV6-3	TRBJ2-5	NA
CASSFNQFSASETQYF	TGTGCCAGCAGTTTCAATCAATTTAGCGCGAGTGAGACCCAGTACTTC	NA	TRBV12-3/TRBV12-4	TRBJ2-5	NA
CASTQGTQLQKTLYF	TGTGCCAGCACCCAAGGGACTCAGCTACAGAAGACCCTGTACTTC	NA	TRBV4-2	TRBJ2-5	NA
CASSVGTGAAGGELLF	NA	NA	TRBV6-1	TRBJ2-2	NA
CASSPTGREHTEYF	TGTGCCAGCAGCCCGACAGGGAGAGAACATACGGAGTATTTT	TRBD1	TRBV5-5	TRBJ2-3	NA
CVSSERGEGKLFF	TGTGTCAGCAGTGAAAGGGGAGAAGGAAAACTGTTTTTT	NA	TRBV6-1	TRBJ1-4	once
CASSHTEEMFF	TGCGCCAGCAGTCACACCGAGGAGATGTTTTTT	NA	TRBV10-2	TRBJ2-2	NA
CASKLAGDDGELFF	TGTGCCAGCAAACTAGCGGGAGATGATGGCGAGCTGTTTTTT	TRBD2	TRBV4-2	TRBJ2-2	few
CASIDPNTEAFF	TGTGCCAGCATCGACCCTAACACTGAAGCTTTCTTT	NA	TRBV28	TRBJ1-1	many
CASSLGLGKNTQYF	TGTGCCAGCAGTTTAGGGTTGGGCAAAAATACGCAGTATTTT	NA	TRBV12-3/TRBV12-4	TRBJ2-3	once
CASSFRDPLYNEQFF	TGTGCCAGCAGTTTTCGGGATCCTCTTTACAATGAGCAGTTCTTC	NA	TRBV12-3/TRBV12-4	TRBJ2-1	many
CASSQFDGISEQLFF	TGTGCCAGCAGCCAGTTTGATGGGATTAGTGAACAACTGTTTTTT	NA	TRBV11-2	TRBJ1-4	NA
CTSSSDSPPYEQFF	TGTACTAGCAGTTCGGACTCCCCCCCTTATGAGCAGTTCTTC	NA	TRBV6-5	TRBJ2-1	NA
CSANGGTGEQFF	TGCAGTGCTAACGGCGGGACAGGGGAGCAGTTCTTC	TRBD1	TRBV20-1	TRBJ2-1	many
CASNLQGAYNEHFF	TGTGCAAGCAATCTACAGGGGGCTTACAATGAGCATTTCTTC	TRBD1	TRBV11-2	TRBJ2-1	NA
CSAKTGGGDQPQHF	TGCAGTGCCAAAACGGGAGGGGGGGATCAGCCCCAGCATTTT	NA	TRBV20-1	TRBJ1-5	NA
CASSGYSGTSGTTGELFF	TGCGCCAGCAGCGGGTACTCCGGGACTAGCGGAACCACCGGGGAGCTGTTTTTT	TRBD2	TRBV5-1	TRBJ2-2	many